What follows describes a single T cell receptor (beta chain). This clone appeared a few times. Its recognized antigen is unknown. No much larger clonotype is one base removed from it; base qualities were not supplied. This specimen comes from a study (dated 2022 in TCRdb). V lost 2 bases and J lost 1 base; the stretch between them is 11 bases long. CDR1 and CDR2, looked up from the germline V gene, are SGHDN and FVKESK. Reading from cysteine to phenylalanine, the CDR3 counts 15 amino acids. Of all the DNA, just the CDR3 is kept, 45 bases in frame from base 1. Survey-level sequencing on the immunoSEQ platform was used to profile the TCR beta chain repertoires. As for the authors' bioinformatics: CDR3 amino acid length spectratypes and V-J pairing frequencies were compared, and repertoire diversity was measured with the inverse Simpson index. To annotate clonotypes specific to SARS-CoV-2, CMV, influenza A and EBV, TCR beta CDR3 sequences were compared against VDJdb. This is the immuneACCESS table as TCRdb keeps it, with only in-frame sequences that have V and J called. A part of the clones is gone; compared with another copy, unresolved V genes explain less than half, and the rest is unexplained. V and J calls and clone size follow that table, whereas D and trimming were derived from the DNA. In this sample the table shows about 50,000 clones, over 85% of which occur a single time. The ten largest account for around a tenth of the sample.

The investigation overall reported the following: Further investigation, including longitudinal sampling and assessment of a control group, is stated by the authors to be required.

For TCR beta sequencing, genomic DNA was taken from unsorted PBMCs, and those PBMCs had been isolated from peripheral blood. Material: PBMCs. The sequence was collected from a man aged 40-50 years with rheumatoid arthritis. This chain is built from TRBV14 and TRBJ1-1; the D gene is possibly TRBD1, with 6 bases matching. The DNA sequence is given as TGTGCCAGCAGCCAAATTGACAGGAGGAACACTGAAGCTTTCTTT. Translation gives CASSQIDRRNTEAFF.